The clone carrying this T cell receptor beta chain was seen many times. What it binds is not known. The authors obtained PBMCs from roughly 10 ml of fresh peripheral blood. The sample belongs to a study of T cells in Graves' hyperthyroidism and ophthalmopathy. Study-level points and caveats: Classification by a 13 V-J model distinguished ophthalmopathy from stable hyperthyroidism. Within blood appeared most thyroid clonotypes that had expanded above 0.001.

The CDR3 is 16 amino acids. Germline CDR1 is KGHSH and CDR2 is LQKENI. Germline trimming cut 2 bases from V and 3 bases from J; bases unmatched to any gene: 5. Amplification targeted TCR beta CDR3 regions from RNA transcripts. The HTBI primer set served for first-round RT-PCR of the TCR CDR3. One entry per CDR3 protein results from TCRdb running MiXCR on the multiplex PCR reads. Here the sample spans 530,000 or so distinct CDR3 sequences, roughly a sixth being singletons. The sample consisted of blood. The V call is TRBV18, the J call TRBJ2-1, with 9 bases lining up with TRBD1. The TCR sequence derives from a woman aged 18-29 years with Graves' ophthalmopathy. CDR3 coding DNA: TGTGCCAGCTCACCAAGGACAGGGGCGGACTACAATGAGCAGTTCTTC. It codes for CASSPRTGADYNEQFF.